The 6 T cell receptor beta chains reported below all come from one sample, sequenced in a study of blood T cell repertoires in COVID-19. The assay was immunoSEQ multiplex PCR, and TCRdb's table has in-frame clones only and misses some. Of roughly 450,000 clones listed, roughly 87% are singletons. Sequenced: PBMCs or T cells enriched from blood (not recorded which). Receptors were obtained from a man between 18 and 29 years old who had recovered from COVID-19.

The gene calls are TRBV9 and TRBJ1-2; 7 nucleotides match TRBD1. V gave up 5 bases and J gave up 6 bases; unmatched junction bases: 7. Germline-derived CDR1 and CDR2 are SGDLS and YYNGEE. The CDR3 sequence is 13 residues long. The CDR3 loop is CASSRDRVDGYTF. The CDR3 DNA reads TGTGCCAGCAGTCGCGACAGGGTGGATGGCTACACCTTC.

The rearrangement joins TRBV11-3 to TRBJ2-3; a weak D match, TRBD2 (6 bases). In germline, CDR1 is SGHNT, CDR2 YENEEA. CDR3 size: 14 residues. V dropped 4 bases and J dropped 4 bases, with 12 bases sitting between them. CDR3 sequence: CASSSRGAADTQYF. CDR3 bases: TGTGCCAGCAGCTCCCGCGGGGCTGCAGATACGCAGTATTTT. Based on the CDR3 plus reference TRBV11-3 and TRBJ2-3, the full variable domain is EAGVVQSPRYKIIEKKQPVAFWCNPISGHNTLYWYLQNLGQGPELLIRYENEEAVDDSQLPKDRFSAERLKGVDSTLKIQPAELGDSAVYLCASSSRGAADTQYFGPGTRLTVL.

This chain connects TRBV30 to TRBJ1-4; no clear D gene. CDR3 length: 12 residues. V gave up 7 bases and J gave up 5 bases, with 11 bases separating them. Germline V gene sequence: CDR1 GTSNPN, CDR2 SVGIG (reference sequence). CDR3 loop: CASSSENEKLFF. CDR3 in DNA: TGTGCCTCAAGCAGCGAAAATGAAAAACTGTTTTTT. Based on the CDR3 plus reference TRBV30 and TRBJ1-4, the full variable domain is SQTIHQWPATLVQPVGSPLSLECTVEGTSNPNLYWYRQAAGRGLQLLFYSVGIGQISSEVPQNLSASRPQDRQFILSSKKLLLSDSGFYLCASSSENEKLFFGSGTQLSVL.

The chain couples TRBV10-3 to TRBJ1-1; D is perhaps TRBD1 (6 bases). The germline CDR1 and CDR2 sequences are ENHRY and SYGVKD. V gave up 5 bases and J gave up 1 base, with 11 bases separating them. This CDR3 region has 14 residues. CDR3 bases: TGTGCCATCAGTCGAGGGGGAGAGAACACTGAAGCTTTCTTT. Residues: CAISRGGENTEAFF.

Only one count was recorded for this clone. V is TRBV10-3 and J is TRBJ1-1; no clear D gene. V lost 4 bases, J lost 6 bases, and 15 bases lay in between. The V gene's germline CDR1 is ENHRY and CDR2 SYGVKD. The CDR3 runs 14 residues. DNA of the CDR3: TGTGCCATCAGTGTGGGAGGGATCAGCTCTGAAGCTTTCTTT. Its protein is CAISVGGISSEAFF.

The genes are TRBV7-3 and TRBJ1-4; D ambiguous. CDR3 length: 15 residues. The germline V gene encodes CDR1 SGHTA and CDR2 FQGTGA. The V end lost 0 bases, the J end lost 3 bases, and 8 bases lay between the germline ends. CDR3 nucleotide sequence: TGTGCCAGCAGCTTAACGGGGAGGTCTAATGAAAAACTGTTTTTT. Translation gives CASSLTGRSNEKLFF.